Listed here are 26 T cell receptor beta chains from one sample, sequenced in a study of T cells in Graves' hyperthyroidism and ophthalmopathy. Amplified regions were TCR beta CDR3 sequences from RNA transcripts. With the HTBI primer set, the TCR CDR3 went through a first round of RT-PCR. TCRdb analysed the multiplex PCR reads with MiXCR anew, one entry per CDR3 protein. The sample consists of more than 500,000 distinct CDR3 sequences, about 46% of them appearing once. Sequences were obtained from peripheral blood or thyroid tissue (not recorded which). Receptors originate from an adult woman with Graves' disease, either hyperthyroidism or ophthalmopathy (not recorded which).

The rearrangement links TRBV2 to TRBJ2-7; 7 nucleotides match TRBD1. Germline CDR1 reads SNHLY; CDR2 reads FYNNEI. Unmatched junction bases numbered 9, after V lost 2 bases and J lost 2 bases. The CDR3 spans 16 residues. The CDR3, as DNA: TGTGCCAGCAGTGAAAATGCGGACAGGTTTCCCTACGAGCAGTACTTC. Translated: CASSENADRFPYEQYF.

The chain is built from TRBV9 and TRBJ2-5; unclear D gene. Germline V CDR1 and CDR2: SGDLS, YYNGEE. CDR3 size: 14 residues. V was cut by 3 bases and J by 2 bases, with 11 bases left in between. Written as DNA, the CDR3 is TGTGCCAGCAGCGAAACGAGATATCAAGAGACCCAGTACTTC. Protein product: CASSETRYQETQYF.

The chain recombines TRBV6-2 or TRBV6-3 with TRBJ2-5; D is perhaps TRBD1 or TRBD2 (5 bases each). Trimming removed 6 bases from V and 11 bases from J, with 13 bases in between. Germline V gene data show CDR1 as MNHEY and CDR2 as SVGEGT. The CDR3 has 11 residues. The CDR3 DNA is TGTGCCAGCAGATTTGGGGGTGGTCAGTACTTC. Residues: CASRFGGGQYF.

The chain combines TRBV2 with TRBJ2-7, with D possibly TRBD1 on 5 matching bases. There are 12 residues in the CDR3. V was trimmed by 5 bases and J by 5 bases, leaving 10 bases between them. Germline assignment: CDR1 SNHLY and CDR2 FYNNEI. The CDR3 sequence: CASSRGTHEQYF. CDR3 nucleotide sequence: TGTGCCAGCAGTAGGGGTACCCACGAGCAGTACTTC.

The gene calls are TRBV29-1 and TRBJ2-5, with 8 positions matching TRBD1. V was clipped by 7 bases and J by 4 bases; unmatched bases: 14. Germline V gene lookup returns CDR1 SQVTM and CDR2 ANQGSEA. There are 15 residues in the CDR3. CDR3 in DNA: TGCAGCGCCCAGGGGGCAGGGGAGGAAGCAGAGACCCAGTACTTC. Amino acid sequence: CSAQGAGEEAETQYF.

The V and J genes are TRBV11-2 and TRBJ1-4; the D gene is possibly TRBD1 (5 bases). The length of the CDR3 is 16 residues. In germline, CDR1 is SGHAT, CDR2 FQNNGV. Trimming stripped 5 bases from V and 3 bases from J, with 16 bases between. The CDR3 sequence is CASSANRRGSNEKLFF. CDR3 DNA: TGTGCCAGCAGCGCAAATAGGCGGGGGTCTAATGAAAAACTGTTTTTT.

The chain carries TRBV12-3 or TRBV12-4 and TRBJ2-6; D not certain. Trimming removed 7 bases from V and 0 bases from J, with 10 bases in between. The CDR3 has 15 residues. The CDR3 protein is CASKGVLSGANVLTF. The CDR3 DNA sequence: TGTGCCAGCAAGGGTGTCCTCTCTGGGGCCAACGTCCTGACTTTC.

With regard to this clonotype: The conserved closing phenylalanine or tryptophan is absent in this CDR3, likely reflecting a read error. It is unclear where the CDR3 begins or ends on the DNA, so no DNA is shown, and the CDR3 is as TCRdb lists it. The chain carries TRBV14 and TRBJ1-1; TRBD1 reflects the table's D call only, with no check against the DNA. CDR1 is SGHDN and CDR2 is FVKESK in the germline V gene. Inclusive of both ends, the CDR3 amounts to 10 amino acids. CDR3 sequence reads: CASSRLGGPS.

The chain recombines TRBV7-6 with TRBJ1-1; D is possibly TRBD1 (5 bases). The germline V and J ends were trimmed by 4 bases and 7 bases, with 10 bases remaining between them. Germline CDR1 SGHVS, CDR2 FNYEAQ. The CDR3 loop spans 12 amino acids. The CDR3 protein is CASSSAGGEAFF. CDR3 nucleotides: TGTGCCAGCAGCTCCGCTGGGGGTGAAGCTTTCTTT.

This clonotype was counted a few times. V usage is TRBV4-3 and J usage is TRBJ1-5; 8 bases line up with TRBD1. The CDR3 spans 15 residues. With V trimmed by 3 bases and J by 3 bases, 4 bases remained unmatched. Germline CDR1 reads LGHNA; CDR2 reads YSLEER. In DNA form, the CDR3 reads TGCGCCAGCAGCCAGATGGGACAGGCCAATCAGCCCCAGCATTTT. This encodes CASSQMGQANQPQHF.

This clonotype was seen only once. The chain employs TRBV19 and TRBJ1-6; D gene ambiguous. V was clipped by 7 bases and J by 5 bases, with 15 bases between them. This CDR3 has 15 residues. Germline CDR1 reads LNHDA; CDR2 reads SQIVND (reference sequence). CDR3 bases: TGTGCCAGTACCCGTCGGGATCTAAATAATTCACCCCTCCACTTT. It yields the protein CASTRRDLNNSPLHF.

J is TRBJ1-2 and V is TRBV19, with D tentatively TRBD1 (6 bases). The CDR3 runs 13 residues. Deletions cut 10 bases from V and 8 bases from J, with 20 bases between. The germline V gene encodes CDR1 LNHDA and CDR2 SQIVND (reference sequence). CDR3 bases: TGTGCCACCCAAAGACAGGCTGGCTACGGCTACACCTTC. Translated: CATQRQAGYGYTF.

In this sample, this clonotype turned up many times. This sequence joins TRBV2 and TRBJ2-2; D is undetermined. V shed 3 bases and J shed 2 bases, with 16 bases lying between them. The CDR3 totals 17 residues. The germline V gene encodes CDR1 SNHLY and CDR2 FYNNEI. CDR3 sequence (DNA): TGTGCCAGCAGTGACCCAGGTTCGGGTTTTAACACCGGGGAGCTGTTTTTT. Translated: CASSDPGSGFNTGELFF.

The table lists this clonotype with many counts. The chain uses TRBV4-1 and TRBJ1-1; D gene unclear. Germline V gene lookup returns CDR1 MGHRA and CDR2 YSYEKL. Between the trimmed V and J ends, which lost 2 bases and 4 bases, there was a span of 8 bases. The CDR3 is 13 residues long. CDR3 loop: CASSQSMTTEAFF. For the CDR3, the DNA is TGCGCCAGCAGCCAAAGCATGACCACTGAAGCTTTCTTT.

This clonotype was counted at least ten times. The chain combines TRBV7-8 with TRBJ2-7; the match to TRBD2 covers 7 bases. Trimming cost V 5 bases and J 2 bases; bases outside gene matches: 15. Germline CDR1 is SGHVS and CDR2 is FQNEAQ. The CDR3 has 17 amino acids. The CDR3, as DNA: TGTGCCAGCAGCCTGGGGAATTGGCGGGAGACCACCTACGAGCAGTACTTC. This codes for CASSLGNWRETTYEQYF.

This clonotype showed up many times. Written as DNA, the CDR3 is TGCAGTGCTAACGGGGCCCTGAGGGGTACACAAGAGACCCAGTACTTC. Translation gives CSANGALRGTQETQYF. The chain is built from TRBV20-1 and TRBJ2-5; D possibly matches TRBD1 or TRBD2 (5 bases each). Germline V gene lookup returns CDR1 DFQATT and CDR2 SNEGSKA (reference sequence). CDR3 length: 16 residues. V was clipped by 4 bases and J by 2 bases, with 20 bases between them.

V gene TRBV5-4 combines with J gene TRBJ1-5; D unresolved. Trimming removed 2 bases from V and 7 bases from J, with 16 bases in between. This CDR3 contains 15 residues. The germline V gene encodes CDR1 SGHNT and CDR2 YYREEE (reference sequence). The CDR3 DNA sequence: TGTGCCAGCAGCTTAGCAAGTGGGTTGCGGCAGCCCCAGCATTTT. This translates into CASSLASGLRQPQHF.

This clonotype showed up many times. This chain links TRBV5-4 with TRBJ2-7; D is tentatively TRBD1 or TRBD2 (6 bases each). This CDR3 has 15 amino acids. V dropped 5 bases and J dropped 3 bases, with 18 bases sitting between them. From germline, CDR1 is SGHNT and CDR2 YYREEE (reference sequence). The DNA for the CDR3 is TGTGCCAGCAGAATGGAGGGGCAGGGGAACTACGAGCAGTACTTC. Amino acids: CASRMEGQGNYEQYF.

A few counts support this clonotype. The chain uses TRBV29-1 and TRBJ2-5, with 11 nucleotides matching TRBD2. CDR1 is SQVTM, CDR2 ANQGSEA, per germline. CDR3 size: 13 residues. The CDR3 here is CNTGTSGGETQYF. CDR3 coding DNA: TGCAACACTGGGACTAGCGGAGGAGAGACCCAGTACTTC.

In its sample, this clonotype was seen once. The chain links TRBV20-1 to TRBJ2-5, with 9 positions matching TRBD2. Germline V gives CDR1 DFQATT, CDR2 SNEGSKA (reference sequence). The CDR3 consists of 13 residues. V lost 8 bases, J lost 4 bases, and 8 bases stayed unmatched. Here the CDR3 DNA reads TGCAGTCCCCGAGGGACTAGCCGAGAGACCCAGTACTTC. Its translation is CSPRGTSRETQYF.

This clonotype was picked up many times. This sequence joins TRBV20-1 and TRBJ2-7, with D hard to call. Germline CDR1 and CDR2: DFQATT and SNEGSKA (reference sequence). There are 12 residues in the CDR3. V lost 5 bases to trimming and J lost 9 bases, with 17 bases between them. The CDR3 bases are TGCAGTGCTCCCGGGCATGAGAAAGGGCAGTACTTC. Protein product: CSAPGHEKGQYF.

This clonotype was counted ten times or more. The V gene is TRBV20-1, the J gene TRBJ1-2; D gene unclear. CDR1 and CDR2 (germline): DFQATT, SNEGSKA (reference sequence). Trimming shortened V by 3 bases and J by 7 bases, and 9 bases separated the two germline ends. This CDR3 has 11 amino acids. The CDR3 protein is CSASGVRGYTF. The CDR3 DNA follows: TGCAGTGCTAGTGGGGTTCGTGGCTACACCTTC.

The chain joins TRBV6-6 to TRBJ1-5; unclear D gene. CDR1 MNHNY and CDR2 SVGAGI come from the germline V gene (reference sequence). V shed 7 bases and J shed 5 bases, with 12 bases lying between them. The CDR3 runs to 13 residues. The CDR3 DNA follows: TGTGCCAGCACCCAGAGGGTTGATCAGCCCCAGCATTTT. Translated: CASTQRVDQPQHF.

This chain connects TRBV7-2 to TRBJ1-5; D remains ambiguous. Deletions cut 1 base from V and 7 bases from J, with 5 bases between. Germline V lookup: CDR1 SGHTA, CDR2 FQGNSA. The CDR3 sequence is 12 residues long. This chain's CDR3 is CASSLGMQPQHF. In DNA, the CDR3 is TGTGCCAGCAGCTTAGGAATGCAGCCCCAGCATTTT. Variable domain in full (rest from reference TRBV7-2 and TRBJ1-5): GAGVSQSPSNKVTEKGKDVELRCDPISGHTALYWYRQSLGQGLEFLIYFQGNSAPDKSGLPSDRFSAERTGGSVSTLTIQRTQQEDSAVYLCASSLGMQPQHFGDGTRLSIL.

This clonotype was counted at least ten times. This sequence joins TRBV7-3 and TRBJ2-6; 9 nucleotides agree with TRBD1. The CDR3 length is 18 residues. J was trimmed by 4 bases and V by 6 bases; bases with no gene match: 13. From germline, CDR1 is SGHTA and CDR2 FQGTGA. The CDR3 coding sequence is TGTGCCAGCAGTCAAACAGGGGGCATAGCGTCCGGGGCCAACGTCCTGACTTTC. It specifies CASSQTGGIASGANVLTF.

The chain uses TRBV19 and TRBJ2-3; TRBD1 aligns across 8 bases. Germline V gene sequence: CDR1 LNHDA, CDR2 SQIVND (reference sequence). CDR3 length: 14 amino acids. The V gene end was trimmed by 8 bases and the J gene end by 6 bases; junction bases not matched to a gene: 10. CDR3 nucleotide sequence: TGTGCCAGTTCTGACAGGGGAGGTGGCGATACGCAGTATTTT. It codes for CASSDRGGGDTQYF.